There are a few counts of the clone carrying this T cell receptor beta chain. Its antigen is still unknown. The record originates from a study of identical twins. General study results and limits: Beta out-of-frame sequences showed weaker excess sharing between twins. Memory repertoires showed no such pattern, whereas abundant cord blood beta clonotypes carried fewer insertions.

TCRdb reanalysed the 5' RACE reads using MiXCR and keeps one entry per CDR3 protein. The sample holds roughly 540,000 distinct CDR3 sequences, around 20% seen once. The CDR3 contains 12 residues. In germline, CDR1 is SQVTM, CDR2 ANQGSEA. V gave up 8 bases and J gave up 3 bases; unmatched junction bases: 5. Separately, the same data were catalogued under a study of T cells expressing NK-cell markers. Per that study: T cells sorted in several experiments were restricted to alpha-beta TCR T cells by an anti-gamma-delta TCR antibody. The contribution of dominant NKG2C+ clonotypes to CD8+ T cells in five to seven donors was about 1.0-7.0%.

The gene calls are TRBV29-1 and TRBJ1-1, with 8 nucleotides matching TRBD1. The receptor comes from a woman younger than 30 in good health. The sample taken for sequencing was CD4+ T cells sorted from blood. The CDR3 sequence: CSSDRGDTEAFF. CDR3 coding DNA: TGCAGCAGTGACAGGGGCGACACTGAAGCTTTCTTT.